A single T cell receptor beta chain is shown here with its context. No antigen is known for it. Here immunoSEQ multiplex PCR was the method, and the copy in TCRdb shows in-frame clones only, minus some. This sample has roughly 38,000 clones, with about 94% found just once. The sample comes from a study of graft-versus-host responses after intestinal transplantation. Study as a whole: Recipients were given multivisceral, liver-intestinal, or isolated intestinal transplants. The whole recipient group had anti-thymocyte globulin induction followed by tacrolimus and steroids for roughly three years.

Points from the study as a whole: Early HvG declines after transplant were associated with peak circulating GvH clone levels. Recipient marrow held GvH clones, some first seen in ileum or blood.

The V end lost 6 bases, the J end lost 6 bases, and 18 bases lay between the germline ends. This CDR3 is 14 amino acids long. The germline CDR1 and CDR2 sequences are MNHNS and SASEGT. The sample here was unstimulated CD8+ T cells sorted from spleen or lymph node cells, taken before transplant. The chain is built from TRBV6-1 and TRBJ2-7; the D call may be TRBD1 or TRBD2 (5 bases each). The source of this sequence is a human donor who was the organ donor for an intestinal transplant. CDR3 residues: CASRGTPGFREQYF. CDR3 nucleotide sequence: TGTGCCAGCAGGGGGACCCCCGGCTTTCGCGAGCAGTACTTC.